The present entry profiles one T cell receptor beta chain with its context. The antigen is undetermined. Trimming cost V 0 bases and J 4 bases, with 13 bases left between them. CDR1 is SGHNT, CDR2 YYREEE, per germline (reference sequence). The CDR3 loop spans 15 amino acids. These data originate in a study of graft-versus-host responses after intestinal transplantation. Libraries were prepared by immunoSEQ multiplex PCR; TCRdb keeps only in-frame clonotypes and omits some of them. The data show approximately 89,000 clones, roughly nine tenths seen once. The source of this sequence is a human donor who received an intestinal transplant. J is TRBJ1-2 and V is TRBV5-4; a possible D gene is TRBD1 (6 bases). Sequenced here: unstimulated CD4+ T cells sorted from spleen or lymph node cells, sampled before intestinal transplant. This CDR3 is CASSLGDTLFYGYTF. CDR3 nucleotide sequence: TGTGCCAGCAGCTTGGGGGACACCCTCTTCTATGGCTACACCTTC.